This TCR beta chain stems from a study of blood T cell repertoires in COVID-19 (dated by TCRdb to the early 2020s). Looking at the study overall: Samples from collaborators originated in the United States, Italy and Spain and spanned both the acute and convalescent phases of COVID-19. A de-identified subject ID, COVID-19 status, age in years and sex were almost always included in the sample metadata. Samples came from the ongoing ImmuneRACE study (first 160 participants) plus 1,254 subjects from 6 global collaborators. The material from the prospective study consisted of cDNA or gDNA derived from T cells, B-cell-depleted T cells, or PBMCs. Where available, HLA class I and class II types were obtained from metadata supplied by the sample provider rather than from assay-based typing. The dataset comprised deeply sampled blood TCRbeta repertoires from subjects exposed to, actively infected with, or recovered from COVID-19. The repertoires were released in a freely available public database meant as a resource for research on the immune response to SARS-CoV-2. Summary of the overall study and its limitations: The quantity of clinical and demographic metadata differed by source and by participant and was supplied without curation.

TCRbeta CDR3 regions were amplified from genomic DNA using the immunoSEQ Assay, a bias-controlled multiplex PCR. The study's own analysis went as follows. The number of nucleated cells in each sample was estimated from the amplification of reference gene primers within the assay. To quantify the absolute abundance of each unique TCRbeta CDR3 rearrangement, sequence reads were collapsed and filtered. For each sample, productive Simpson clonality was calculated by taking the square root of Simpson's diversity index across productive rearrangements. This immuneACCESS table, as held by TCRdb, lists in-frame sequences with V and J called but not all clones. Of the missing ones, under half trace to an unresolved V gene in checked studies; the others have no known cause. V and J calls and clone size follow that table, whereas D and trimming were derived from the DNA. The sample table lists 450,000 or so clones, about 91% of them with a count of one. The ten largest clones add up to 0.9% of the sample.

Comment on this clone: Its antigen is unknown. No quality values exist for individual bases; no much larger clone is one base distant.

In Seattle, one collaborating source enrolled patients while the infection was active and tracked those patients longitudinally over the course of disease. Whole blood was collected in K2EDTA tubes by collaborating institutions according to the institutions' own protocols. Collaborator samples were shipped for TCRbeta analysis as frozen whole blood, isolated PBMCs, or DNA extracted from either sample type. The TCR comes from a man aged 18 to 30 with COVID-19, enrolled during active disease. Sequenced sample: peripheral blood.

The DNA sequence is TGCGCCAGCCAGTGGACGGGCGGGGATTTCTACGAGCAGTACTTC. It translates to CASQWTGGDFYEQYF. This chain is built from TRBV10-2 and TRBJ2-7, and TRBD2 may be the D gene, going by 6 matching bases. The germline ends are 20 bases apart after V is trimmed by 8 bases and J by 3 bases. CDR1 is given as WSHSY and CDR2 as SAAADI, both from the germline V gene. From the cysteine up to the phenylalanine, the CDR3 has a length of 15 residues. The only DNA kept is the CDR3, 45 bases in frame from the first base.